This entry concerns a single T cell receptor (beta chain). The V end was cut by 2 bases, the J end by 2 bases, with 19 bases between. The CDR3 has 18 residues. CDR1 is MNHEY, CDR2 SVGEGT, per germline. The data were taken from a study of blood T cell repertoires in COVID-19. On the study more broadly: Samples of COVID-19 (acute and convalescent) were obtained from the United States, Italy and Spain. T cells, B-cell-depleted T cells, or PBMCs provided the cDNA or gDNA that served as material.

Source study methods: The authors estimated nucleated cell counts from reference gene primer amplification. TCRdb's copy holds only in-frame clones and misses some; the assay was immunoSEQ multiplex PCR. V and J calls and clone size follow that table, whereas D and trimming were derived from the DNA. The sample has under 60,000 clones, 75% to 90% seen once. Sequencing used peripheral blood. V usage is TRBV6-2 or TRBV6-3 and J usage is TRBJ1-5, with D hard to call. The source is a human donor with acute or convalescent COVID-19. The donor label of this sample is uncertain. CDR3 in amino acids: CASSYVLTASGGNQPQHF. CDR3 in DNA: TGTGCCAGCAGTTACGTCCTCACAGCCTCAGGTGGCAATCAGCCCCAGCATTTT.